These T cell receptor beta chains were read from a single sample in a study of blood T cells in healthy people across ages. Via MiXCR, TCRdb re-called the 5' RACE reads, giving one row per CDR3 protein. The sample yields over 600,000 distinct CDR3 sequences, roughly 56% seen once. The material sequenced was blood. Receptors were obtained from a man aged 35 to 55 in good health. The CDR3 runs from the conserved cysteine through the conserved F or W. The D gene is left open where the match is weak. For some rows the clone size is stated as once, few or many, or as a class when expanded; others skip it.

-	TRBV5-1	TRBJ2-3	TRBD1	CASSFGTGVATDTQYF	TGCGCCAGCAGCTTCGGGACAGGGGTAGCCACAGATACGCAGTATTTT
-	TRBV7-2	TRBJ2-3	TRBD1	CASSRGTGFTDTQYF	TGTGCCAGCAGCAGAGGGACAGGGTTTACAGATACGCAGTATTTT
-	TRBV29-1	TRBJ1-5	TRBD1	CSVRTGDSSNQPQHF	TGCAGCGTAAGGACAGGGGATTCCAGCAATCAGCCCCAGCATTTT
few	TRBV20-1	TRBJ2-4	TRBD1	CSATGDSKNIQYF	TGCAGTGCTACCGGGGACAGCAAAAACATTCAGTACTTC
many	TRBV7-6	TRBJ2-7	TRBD1	CASSPGQGRTYEQYF	TGTGCCAGCAGCCCCGGACAGGGAAGGACCTACGAGCAGTACTTC
-	TRBV7-9	TRBJ2-1	TRBD1	CASSLASGGEQFF	TGTGCCAGCAGCTTAGCGTCAGGGGGTGAGCAGTTCTTC
-	TRBV3-1	TRBJ2-3	-	CASSQVIARGATDTQYF	TGTGCCAGCAGCCAAGTTATTGCGCGAGGGGCTACAGATACGCAGTATTTT
-	TRBV20-1	TRBJ1-2	TRBD1	CSARGGDSQAVNYGYTF	TGCAGTGCTAGAGGCGGGGACAGCCAAGCCGTTAACTATGGCTACACCTTC
few	TRBV7-3	TRBJ2-6	TRBD1	CASSLAQGEAGANVLTF	TGTGCCAGCAGCTTGGCACAGGGGGAGGCAGGGGCCAACGTCCTGACTTTC
-	TRBV28	TRBJ2-5	-	CATYHDSQETQYF	TGTGCCACCTACCACGACAGCCAAGAGACCCAGTACTTC
-	TRBV20-1	TRBJ2-3	-	CSAPIGGTDTQYF	TGCAGTGCCCCGATTGGGGGCACAGATACGCAGTATTTT
-	TRBV4-3	TRBJ2-5	TRBD2	CASSQEGTSGSYGETQYF	TGCGCCAGCAGCCAAGAAGGGACTAGCGGGAGTTATGGGGAGACCCAGTACTTC
-	TRBV20-1	TRBJ2-5	-	CSARDPFRASETQYF	TGCAGTGCTAGAGATCCATTTAGGGCGTCAGAGACCCAGTACTTC
few	TRBV25-1	TRBJ1-4	-	CASSDTRGGTNEKLFF	TGTGCCAGCAGTGATACCAGGGGAGGAACTAATGAAAAACTGTTTTTT
many	TRBV29-1	TRBJ2-1	-	CSSYSAAGEQFF	TGCAGCTCCTACTCGGCCGCCGGTGAGCAGTTCTTC
-	TRBV15	TRBJ2-7	TRBD1	CATSWAGGSYVQYF	TGTGCCACCAGTTGGGCAGGGGGCTCCTACGTGCAGTACTTC
-	TRBV7-9	TRBJ2-4	TRBD1	CASSSLTGLYDIQYF	TGTGCCAGCAGCTCCCTGACAGGGCTTTATGACATTCAGTACTTC
-	TRBV2	TRBJ2-3	-	CASTISPDTQYF	TGTGCCAGCACCATTTCCCCAGATACGCAGTATTTT
once	TRBV9	TRBJ2-3	-	CASSVQTTTDTQYF	TGTGCCAGCAGCGTCCAGACTACTACAGATACGCAGTATTTT
-	TRBV29-1	TRBJ1-4	-	CSVGGGEKLFF	TGCAGCGTTGGTGGTGGGGAAAAACTGTTTTTT
few	TRBV19	TRBJ2-3	-	CASSISGDTQYF	TGTGCCAGTAGTATATCGGGGGATACGCAGTATTTT
few	TRBV4-1	TRBJ1-2	-	CASSQDLGTGNGYTF	TGCGCCAGCAGCCAAGATCTCGGCACAGGGAATGGCTACACCTTC
-	TRBV20-1	TRBJ2-7	-	CSAIGRGPYEQYF	TGCAGTGCTATTGGAAGGGGTCCCTACGAGCAGTACTTC
once	TRBV4-2	TRBJ2-6	-	CASSQDWGDSGANVLTF	TGTGCCAGCAGCCAAGACTGGGGCGACTCTGGGGCCAACGTCCTGACTTTC
many	TRBV29-1	TRBJ2-3	TRBD1	CSVPPGDRSTDTQYF	TGCAGCGTCCCCCCAGGGGACAGGAGCACAGATACGCAGTATTTT
-	TRBV9	TRBJ2-7	TRBD1	CASSARTGEQYF	TGTGCCAGCAGCGCACGGACAGGGGAGCAGTACTTC
-	TRBV4-3	TRBJ1-4	-	CASSQDRATGRNNEKLFF	TGCGCCAGCAGCCAAGATCGGGCTACGGGACGGAATAATGAAAAACTGTTTTTT
-	TRBV7-2	TRBJ1-2	-	CAGSLAQELYTF	TGTGCCGGCAGCTTAGCCCAGGAACTCTACACCTTC
-	TRBV12-3/TRBV12-4	TRBJ2-5	-	CASTTQGSLRTQYF	TGTGCCAGCACTACTCAGGGTTCCCTCCGGACCCAGTACTTC
-	TRBV20-1	TRBJ1-2	-	CSAPYGGGDGYTF	TGCAGTGCCCCTTATGGGGGTGGCGATGGCTACACCTTC
-	TRBV6-6	TRBJ1-2	TRBD1	CASSYSNQGEPGYTF	TGTGCCAGCAGTTACTCGAACCAGGGGGAGCCAGGCTACACCTTC
many	TRBV5-1	TRBJ2-7	-	CASSPEGVAFSYEQYF	TGCGCCAGCAGCCCCGAAGGTGTGGCGTTTTCCTACGAGCAGTACTTC
-	TRBV20-1	TRBJ2-2	-	CSASTAGPNTGELFF	TGCAGTGCTAGTACGGCAGGGCCGAACACCGGGGAGCTGTTTTTT
-	TRBV5-1	TRBJ2-2	-	CASSLARLDTGELFF	TGCGCCAGCAGCTTGGCCAGATTGGACACCGGGGAGCTGTTTTTT
few	TRBV7-2	TRBJ2-7	-	CASSLYGGLARLYEQYF	TGTGCCAGCAGCTTATACGGGGGACTTGCCAGACTCTACGAGCAGTACTTC
-	TRBV12-3/TRBV12-4	TRBJ2-3	-	CASSSGQTGYPDTQYF	TGTGCCAGCAGTTCCGGACAGACTGGCTACCCAGATACGCAGTATTTT
few	TRBV29-1	TRBJ1-2	TRBD1	CSVGFTQGAFDGYTF	TGCAGCGTTGGATTCACCCAGGGGGCTTTCGACGGCTACACCTTC
-	TRBV20-1	TRBJ2-3	TRBD1	CSAIGQGRTDTQYF	TGCAGTGCTATTGGACAGGGGAGGACGGATACGCAGTATTTT
-	TRBV12-3/TRBV12-4	TRBJ2-7	TRBD2	CASSSERGREQYF	TGTGCCAGCAGTTCGGAGCGGGGGCGTGAGCAGTACTTC
-	TRBV25-1	TRBJ2-7	-	CASSEFGRNEQYF	TGTGCCAGCAGTGAATTTGGCAGAAATGAGCAGTACTTC
-	TRBV7-9	TRBJ1-4	-	CASTKLEPGQTNEKLFF	TGTGCCAGCACCAAATTGGAACCGGGACAAACTAATGAAAAACTGTTTTTT
few	TRBV6-5	TRBJ2-7	TRBD1	CASSRSGTDNSYEQYF	TGTGCCAGCAGCCGCTCCGGGACAGATAACTCCTACGAGCAGTACTTC
few	TRBV20-1	TRBJ2-5	-	CSASGARKETQYF	TGCAGTGCCAGTGGGGCTAGAAAAGAGACCCAGTACTTC
-	TRBV20-1	TRBJ2-5	-	CSAPWRVQETQYF	TGCAGTGCTCCCTGGCGGGTCCAAGAGACCCAGTACTTC
-	TRBV9	TRBJ1-2	-	CASREGYGYTF	TGTGCCAGCAGAGAAGGCTATGGCTACACCTTC
-	TRBV27	TRBJ2-2	-	CASSPQGAGELFF	TGTGCCAGCAGTCCACAGGGAGCCGGGGAGCTGTTTTTT
-	TRBV4-3	TRBJ2-1	TRBD2	CASSQDRPGGLAGDEQFF	TGCGCCAGCAGCCAAGATAGGCCGGGGGGACTAGCGGGGGATGAGCAGTTCTTC
once	TRBV10-3	TRBJ2-1	-	CAISESGLSSYNEQFF	TGTGCCATCAGTGAGTCGGGACTCTCCTCCTACAATGAGCAGTTCTTC